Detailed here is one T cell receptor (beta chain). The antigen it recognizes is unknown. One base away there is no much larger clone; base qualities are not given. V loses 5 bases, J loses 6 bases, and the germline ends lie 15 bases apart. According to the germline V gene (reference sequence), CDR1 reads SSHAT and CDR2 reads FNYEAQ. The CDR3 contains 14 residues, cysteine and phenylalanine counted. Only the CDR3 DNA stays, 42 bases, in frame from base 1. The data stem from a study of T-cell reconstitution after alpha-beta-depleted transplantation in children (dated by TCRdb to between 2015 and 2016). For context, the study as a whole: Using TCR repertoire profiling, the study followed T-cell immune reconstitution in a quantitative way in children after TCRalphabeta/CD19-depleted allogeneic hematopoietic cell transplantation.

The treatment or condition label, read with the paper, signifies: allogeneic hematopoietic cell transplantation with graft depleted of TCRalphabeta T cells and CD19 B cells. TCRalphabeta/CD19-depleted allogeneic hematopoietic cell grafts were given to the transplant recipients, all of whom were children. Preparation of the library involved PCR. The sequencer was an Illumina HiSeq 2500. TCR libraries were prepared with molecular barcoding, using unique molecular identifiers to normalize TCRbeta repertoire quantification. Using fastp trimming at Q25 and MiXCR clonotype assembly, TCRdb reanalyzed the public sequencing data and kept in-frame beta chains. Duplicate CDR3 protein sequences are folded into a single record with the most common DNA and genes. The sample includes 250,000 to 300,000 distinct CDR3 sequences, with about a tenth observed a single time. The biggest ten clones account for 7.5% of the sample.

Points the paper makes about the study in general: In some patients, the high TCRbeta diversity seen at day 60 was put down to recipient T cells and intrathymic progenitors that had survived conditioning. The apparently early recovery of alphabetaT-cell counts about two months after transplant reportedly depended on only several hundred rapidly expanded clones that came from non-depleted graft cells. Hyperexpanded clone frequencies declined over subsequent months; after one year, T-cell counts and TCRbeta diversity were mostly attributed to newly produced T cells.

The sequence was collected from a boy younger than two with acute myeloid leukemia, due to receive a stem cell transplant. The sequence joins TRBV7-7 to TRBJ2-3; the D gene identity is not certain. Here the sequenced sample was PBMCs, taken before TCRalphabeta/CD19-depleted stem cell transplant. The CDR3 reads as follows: CASSERLSSDTQYF. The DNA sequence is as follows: TGTGCCAGCAGCGAGAGACTCTCGAGTGATACGCAGTATTTT.